These 9 T cell receptor beta chains originate from one sample sequenced in a study of cytomegalovirus exposure and HLA in healthy donors. PCR involved 60 Vbeta and 13 Jbeta primers. The data were produced by immunoSEQ multiplex PCR, yet TCRdb's version contains in-frame clones alone and is incomplete. The sample includes about 110,000 clones, approximately 83% of them seen just once. The sequenced material came from PBMCs. The receptors here all came from a man aged 35-49 years in good health and CMV-seronegative.

The V gene is TRBV6-6, the J gene TRBJ2-7, with 7 positions matching TRBD1. This CDR3 region has 13 residues. V trimming: 10 bases; J trimming: 0 bases; junction bases outside the gene matches: 6. Germline values: CDR1 MNHNY, CDR2 SVGAGI (reference sequence). As DNA, the CDR3 is TGTGCCACAGGGTCAGGGGGCTCCTACGAGCAGTACTTC. Translating it yields CATGSGGSYEQYF.

The J gene is TRBJ1-2, the V gene TRBV29-1; 9 bases map to TRBD1. The length of the CDR3 is 12 residues. Germline CDR1 and CDR2: SQVTM and ANQGSEA. After removal of 4 bases from V and 8 bases from J, the junction contained 5 bases not matched to a gene. The CDR3, as DNA: TGCAGCGTTGTAGGACAGGGGCCGGGCTACACCTTC. Translation: CSVVGQGPGYTF.

The chain employs TRBV7-2 and TRBJ1-2, with unresolved D. The germline V gene encodes CDR1 SGHTA and CDR2 FQGNSA. Trimming removed 4 bases from V and 2 bases from J, with 11 bases in between. This CDR3 comprises 14 residues. CDR3 bases: TGTGCCAGCAGCTCCGGGTCGGGGAACTATGGCTACACCTTC. Its translation: CASSSGSGNYGYTF.

CDR3 amino acids: CASLRQTNTEAFF. CDR3 DNA: TGTGCCAGCCTGAGACAAACGAACACTGAAGCTTTCTTT. The V and J genes are TRBV6-6 and TRBJ1-1, with D uncertain. V was shortened by 8 bases and J by 1 base, with 11 bases between the two germline ends. The CDR3 spans 13 residues. Looked up from germline, CDR1 is MNHNY and CDR2 is SVGAGI (reference sequence).

The CDR3 region has the DNA TGTGCCAGCAGCGTAGACCTAAGGGGGCGTACCGGGGAGCTGTTTTTT. Amino acid sequence: CASSVDLRGRTGELFF. The chain employs TRBV9 and TRBJ2-2, with 7 bases lining up with TRBD1. CDR3 size: 16 residues. With 0 bases clipped from V and 5 bases from J, the junction kept 7 bases outside the gene matches. CDR1 and CDR2 from the germline V gene are SGDLS and YYNGEE.

The chain couples TRBV28 to TRBJ1-6, with TRBD1 identical over 8 bases. CDR3 length: 16 residues. Germline V gene data show CDR1 as MDHEN and CDR2 as SYDVKM. V lost 7 bases, J lost 4 bases, and 9 bases stayed unmatched. The CDR3 here is CASNKSGQGYNSPLHF. For the CDR3, the DNA is TGTGCCAGCAATAAGTCCGGACAGGGTTATAATTCACCCCTCCACTTT.

The chain links TRBV6-1 to TRBJ1-5; tentatively, D is TRBD1 (6 bases). CDR3 size: 13 residues. Per germline, CDR1 MNHNS and CDR2 SASEGT. V was pared by 5 bases and J by 6 bases, with 11 bases between. The DNA for the CDR3 is TGTGCCAGCAGTCCACAGGGTGGTCAGCCCCAGCATTTT. Translating gives CASSPQGGQPQHF.

The V and J genes are TRBV5-1 and TRBJ2-3; tentative D call: TRBD2 (6 bases). This CDR3 contains 16 residues. Per germline, CDR1 SGHRS and CDR2 YFSETQ. V was trimmed by 4 bases and J by 2 bases, leaving 17 bases between them. CDR3 DNA: TGCGCCAGCAGCCCTACCTGGACTAACCCCACAGATACGCAGTATTTT. Protein product: CASSPTWTNPTDTQYF.

The V and J genes are TRBV5-1 and TRBJ1-2; no definite D call. The CDR3 runs to 13 residues. V dropped 4 bases and J dropped 6 bases, with 13 bases sitting between them. Germline-derived CDR1 and CDR2 are SGHRS and YFSETQ. CDR3 loop: CASSHGTTNGYTF. The DNA of the CDR3 is TGCGCCAGCAGCCACGGAACTACGAATGGCTACACCTTC.